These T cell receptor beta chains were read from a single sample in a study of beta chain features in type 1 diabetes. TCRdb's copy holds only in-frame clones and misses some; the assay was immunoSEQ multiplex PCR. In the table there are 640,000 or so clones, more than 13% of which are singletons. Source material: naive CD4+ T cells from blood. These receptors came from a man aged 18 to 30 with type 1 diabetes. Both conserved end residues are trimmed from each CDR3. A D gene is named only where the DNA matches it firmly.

cdr3_aa: AWSGGSTGNQPQH; d_call: NA; j_call: TRBJ1-5; v_call: TRBV30
cdr3_aa: ASSFQRLETQY; d_call: NA; j_call: TRBJ2-5; v_call: TRBV7-3
cdr3_aa: ASSQEAVRVGGYT; d_call: NA; j_call: TRBJ1-2; v_call: TRBV14
cdr3_aa: AWTVGGNIQY; d_call: NA; j_call: TRBJ2-4; v_call: TRBV30
cdr3_aa: AWNEGRAIQGYT; d_call: NA; j_call: TRBJ1-2; v_call: TRBV30
cdr3_aa: ASSFLTGGLLAKNIQY; d_call: TRBD2; j_call: TRBJ2-4; v_call: TRBV28
cdr3_aa: ASSFAGANTEAF; d_call: NA; j_call: TRBJ1-1; v_call: TRBV6-5
cdr3_aa: ASSADYRVSEQY; d_call: NA; j_call: TRBJ2-7; v_call: TRBV7-9
cdr3_aa: ASSFSTENTEAF; d_call: NA; j_call: TRBJ1-1; v_call: TRBV7-9
cdr3_aa: ASSYGTETQY; d_call: NA; j_call: TRBJ2-5; v_call: TRBV6-5
cdr3_aa: ASSFGQISSGNTIY; d_call: NA; j_call: TRBJ1-3; v_call: TRBV5-4
cdr3_aa: AWSANGNQPQH; d_call: NA; j_call: TRBJ1-5; v_call: TRBV30
cdr3_aa: ASSLSGDRNVQY; d_call: TRBD2; j_call: TRBJ2-7; v_call: TRBV5-4
cdr3_aa: ASSQYQQGGSYNSPLH; d_call: TRBD1; j_call: TRBJ1-6; v_call: TRBV4-3
cdr3_aa: ASTRGTGELF; d_call: NA; j_call: TRBJ2-2; v_call: TRBV25-1
cdr3_aa: ASMAGVNQPQH; d_call: NA; j_call: TRBJ1-5; v_call: TRBV6-6
cdr3_aa: ASSLHYEQY; d_call: NA; j_call: TRBJ2-7; v_call: TRBV28
cdr3_aa: ASSVVAPQSGANVLT; d_call: NA; j_call: TRBJ2-6; v_call: TRBV9
cdr3_aa: ASSFETEAF; d_call: NA; j_call: TRBJ1-1; v_call: TRBV28
cdr3_aa: AISESDRGGEKLF; d_call: TRBD1; j_call: TRBJ1-4; v_call: TRBV10-3
cdr3_aa: ASRATGGADTQY; d_call: NA; j_call: TRBJ2-3; v_call: TRBV6-6
cdr3_aa: ASSLMSSGRARYNEQF; d_call: TRBD2; j_call: TRBJ2-1; v_call: TRBV13
cdr3_aa: ASSITGGRNSPLH; d_call: TRBD1; j_call: TRBJ1-6; v_call: TRBV5-6
cdr3_aa: SARDSHEQY; d_call: NA; j_call: TRBJ2-7; v_call: TRBV20-1
cdr3_aa: ASSQDAGGSWANVLT; d_call: NA; j_call: TRBJ2-6; v_call: TRBV4-3
cdr3_aa: ASSPRSARNTEAF; d_call: NA; j_call: TRBJ1-1; v_call: TRBV18
cdr3_aa: ASSIGALRGRLAKNIQY; d_call: NA; j_call: TRBJ2-4; v_call: TRBV19
cdr3_aa: ASSRDGRETEAF; d_call: NA; j_call: TRBJ1-1; v_call: TRBV5-4
cdr3_aa: ASSIGLETNEQF; d_call: TRBD2; j_call: TRBJ2-1; v_call: TRBV19
cdr3_aa: ATQPQGNLAGGRELF; d_call: TRBD2; j_call: TRBJ2-2; v_call: TRBV27
cdr3_aa: ASSSWGPGDTEAF; d_call: NA; j_call: TRBJ1-1; v_call: TRBV5-1
cdr3_aa: ASSSRTTDTQY; d_call: NA; j_call: TRBJ2-3; v_call: TRBV7-2
cdr3_aa: ATSRGPVGAPEKLF; d_call: NA; j_call: TRBJ1-4; v_call: TRBV15
cdr3_aa: ASSFAEKETQY; d_call: NA; j_call: TRBJ2-5; v_call: TRBV7-2
cdr3_aa: SVRPAAGTEAF; d_call: NA; j_call: TRBJ1-1; v_call: TRBV29-1
cdr3_aa: ASSSWDEQY; d_call: NA; j_call: TRBJ2-7; v_call: TRBV7-9
cdr3_aa: ASSPPGFKEAGYT; d_call: NA; j_call: TRBJ1-2; v_call: TRBV18
cdr3_aa: ASSQDQAGGLEQF; d_call: TRBD2; j_call: TRBJ2-1; v_call: TRBV4-3
cdr3_aa: ASSGGAGTEAF; d_call: NA; j_call: TRBJ1-1; v_call: TRBV5-1
cdr3_aa: ASSLVPGQGGYSPLH; d_call: TRBD1; j_call: TRBJ1-6; v_call: TRBV28
cdr3_aa: ASSFGQGKETQY; d_call: TRBD1; j_call: TRBJ2-5; v_call: TRBV7-9
cdr3_aa: ASSEFGETEAF; d_call: NA; j_call: TRBJ1-1; v_call: TRBV2
cdr3_aa: ASSYSTLLGDSQY; d_call: TRBD1; j_call: TRBJ2-4; v_call: TRBV6-6
cdr3_aa: ASSAQGDGYT; d_call: NA; j_call: TRBJ1-2; v_call: TRBV5-1
cdr3_aa: ASSSWRGAQETQY; d_call: NA; j_call: TRBJ2-5; v_call: TRBV7-2
cdr3_aa: ASSFRDRNNEQF; d_call: TRBD1; j_call: TRBJ2-1; v_call: TRBV5-4
cdr3_aa: ASSQEYGGANTGELF; d_call: NA; j_call: TRBJ2-2; v_call: TRBV4-2
cdr3_aa: ASSSSGPINEQF; d_call: NA; j_call: TRBJ2-1; v_call: TRBV5-1
cdr3_aa: SVAGTGDTEAF; d_call: TRBD1; j_call: TRBJ1-1; v_call: TRBV29-1
cdr3_aa: ASSERTGLNEQF; d_call: NA; j_call: TRBJ2-1; v_call: TRBV2
cdr3_aa: ASSLRDGLANYGYT; d_call: NA; j_call: TRBJ1-2; v_call: TRBV19
cdr3_aa: ASSLAGSGKDTQY; d_call: NA; j_call: TRBJ2-3; v_call: TRBV5-1
cdr3_aa: ASSDSQETQY; d_call: NA; j_call: TRBJ2-5; v_call: TRBV28
cdr3_aa: ASSLGGPTKAF; d_call: NA; j_call: TRBJ1-1; v_call: TRBV7-9
cdr3_aa: ASSGGLVNEQF; d_call: TRBD2; j_call: TRBJ2-1; v_call: TRBV6-1
cdr3_aa: ASSVVRTRIKTQY; d_call: TRBD2; j_call: TRBJ2-5; v_call: TRBV9
cdr3_aa: ASSLAGDLTGELF; d_call: NA; j_call: TRBJ2-2; v_call: TRBV5-1